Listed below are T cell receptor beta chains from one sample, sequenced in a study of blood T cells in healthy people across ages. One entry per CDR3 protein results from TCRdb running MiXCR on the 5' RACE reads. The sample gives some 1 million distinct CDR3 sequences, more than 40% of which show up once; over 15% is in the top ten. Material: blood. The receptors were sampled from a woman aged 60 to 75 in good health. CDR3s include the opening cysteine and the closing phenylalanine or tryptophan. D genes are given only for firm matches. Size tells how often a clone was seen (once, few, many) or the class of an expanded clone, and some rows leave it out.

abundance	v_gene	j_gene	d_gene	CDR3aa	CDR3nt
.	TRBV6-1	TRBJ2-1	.	CASPRGYGPAGDEQFF	TGTGCCAGCCCGAGGGGTTATGGCCCTGCGGGCGATGAGCAGTTCTTC
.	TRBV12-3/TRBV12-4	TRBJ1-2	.	CASSQTKSYGYTF	TGTGCCAGCAGCCAGACTAAGAGCTATGGCTACACCTTC
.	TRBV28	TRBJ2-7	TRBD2	CASRPEGSGRFLSEQYF	TGTGCCAGCAGGCCCGAGGGGAGCGGGAGGTTTCTCTCCGAGCAGTACTTC
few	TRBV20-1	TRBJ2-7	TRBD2	CSASHVLADSYEQYF	TGCAGTGCTAGTCATGTACTAGCGGACTCCTACGAGCAGTACTTC
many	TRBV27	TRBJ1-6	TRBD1	CASSHRQGMNSPLHF	TGTGCCAGCAGCCATCGACAGGGGATGAATTCACCCCTCCACTTT
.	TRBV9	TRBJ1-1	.	CASSTEDRGPTEAFF	TGTGCCAGCAGCACCGAGGACCGGGGTCCCACTGAAGCTTTCTTT
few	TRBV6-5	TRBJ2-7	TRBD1	CASSSPTGPYEQYF	TGTGCCAGCAGTTCCCCGACAGGGCCCTACGAGCAGTACTTC
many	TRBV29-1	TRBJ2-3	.	CSVRTGTDTQYF	TGCAGCGTACGGACAGGCACAGATACGCAGTATTTT
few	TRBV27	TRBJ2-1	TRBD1	CASSHRDSSYNEQFF	TGTGCCAGCAGTCACCGGGACAGCTCCTACAATGAGCAGTTCTTC
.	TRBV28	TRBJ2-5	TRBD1	CATLLQGAGETQYF	TGTGCCACCTTGCTACAGGGGGCGGGGGAGACCCAGTACTTC
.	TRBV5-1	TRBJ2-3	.	CASSLRPMSTDTQYF	TGCGCCAGCAGCCTACGACCTATGAGCACAGATACGCAGTATTTT
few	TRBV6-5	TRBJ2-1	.	CASILDPFRSEQFF	TGTGCCAGCATCCTGGACCCATTCCGTAGTGAGCAGTTCTTC
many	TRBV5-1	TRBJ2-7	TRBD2	CASSLVGGSSYEQYF	TGCGCCAGCAGCTTGGTCGGCGGGAGTTCCTACGAGCAGTACTTC
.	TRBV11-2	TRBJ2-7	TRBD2	CASILGSPWRLAGSHEQYF	TGTGCCAGCATCCTCGGGTCACCTTGGAGACTAGCGGGATCCCACGAGCAGTACTTC
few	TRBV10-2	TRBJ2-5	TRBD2	CASRLAEQETQYF	TGCGCCAGTAGACTAGCGGAACAAGAGACCCAGTACTTC
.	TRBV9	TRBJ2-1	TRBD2	CASSVEIAGGLGNEQFF	TGTGCCAGCAGCGTAGAAATAGCGGGAGGGTTAGGCAATGAGCAGTTCTTC
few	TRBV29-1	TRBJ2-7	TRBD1	CSVDLPGTDYEQYF	TGCAGCGTTGACCTCCCCGGGACAGACTACGAGCAGTACTTC
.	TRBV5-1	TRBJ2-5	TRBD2	CASSRRREGLNEQYF	TGCGCCAGCAGCCGAAGGCGGGAGGGCCTTAATGAGCAGTACTTC
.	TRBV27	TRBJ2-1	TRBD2	CASSFGGRARNEQFF	TGTGCCAGCAGTTTCGGCGGGAGGGCTAGGAATGAGCAGTTCTTC
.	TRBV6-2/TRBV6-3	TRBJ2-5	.	CASSFPLGGVETQYF	TGTGCCAGCAGTTTCCCGCTAGGCGGCGTAGAGACCCAGTACTTC
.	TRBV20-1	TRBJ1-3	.	CSARYQIGNTIYF	TGCAGTGCTAGATACCAAATCGGAAACACCATATATTTT
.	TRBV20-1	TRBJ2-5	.	CRANSYQETQYF	TGCAGGGCGAACAGCTACCAAGAGACCCAGTACTTC
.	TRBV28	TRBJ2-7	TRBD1	CASRTAGTGLGEQYF	TGTGCCAGCAGAACCGCCGGGACAGGATTGGGCGAGCAGTACTTC
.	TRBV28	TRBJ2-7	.	CASSPPGWGNSDYEQYF	TGTGCCAGCAGTCCGCCGGGGTGGGGGAATTCGGACTACGAGCAGTACTTC
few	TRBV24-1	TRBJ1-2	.	CATSDRPGKFYGYTF	TGTGCCACCAGTGATCGTCCGGGGAAATTCTATGGCTACACCTTC